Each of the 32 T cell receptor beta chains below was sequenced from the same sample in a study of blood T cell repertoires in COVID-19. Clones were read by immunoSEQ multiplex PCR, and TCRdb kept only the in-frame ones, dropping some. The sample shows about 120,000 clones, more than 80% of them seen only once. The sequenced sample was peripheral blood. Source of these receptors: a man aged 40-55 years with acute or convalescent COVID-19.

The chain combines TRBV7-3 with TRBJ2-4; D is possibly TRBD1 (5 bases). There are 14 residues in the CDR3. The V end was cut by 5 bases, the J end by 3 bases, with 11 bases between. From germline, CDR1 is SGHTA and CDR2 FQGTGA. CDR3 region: CASSHGRGKNIQYF. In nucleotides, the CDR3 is TGTGCCAGCAGCCACGGAAGGGGCAAAAACATTCAGTACTTC.

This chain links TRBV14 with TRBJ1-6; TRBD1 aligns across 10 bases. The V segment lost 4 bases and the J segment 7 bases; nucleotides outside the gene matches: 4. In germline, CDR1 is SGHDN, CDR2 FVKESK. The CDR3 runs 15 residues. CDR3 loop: CASSPGQGVNSPLHF. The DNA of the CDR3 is TGTGCCAGCAGCCCCGGACAGGGGGTGAATTCACCCCTCCACTTT.

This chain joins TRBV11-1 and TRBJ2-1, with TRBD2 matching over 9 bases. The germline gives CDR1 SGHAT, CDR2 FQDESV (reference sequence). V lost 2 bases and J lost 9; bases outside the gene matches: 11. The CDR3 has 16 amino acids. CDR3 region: CASSLFGRGGLVEQFF. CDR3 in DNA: TGTGCCAGCAGCTTATTTGGGCGGGGGGGCCTGGTTGAGCAGTTCTTC.

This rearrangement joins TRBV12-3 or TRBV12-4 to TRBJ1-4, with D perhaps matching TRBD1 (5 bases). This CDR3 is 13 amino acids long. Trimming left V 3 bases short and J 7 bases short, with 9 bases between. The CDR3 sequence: CASSFRGSEKLFF. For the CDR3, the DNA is TGTGCCAGCAGTTTTAGGGGCTCTGAAAAACTGTTTTTT.

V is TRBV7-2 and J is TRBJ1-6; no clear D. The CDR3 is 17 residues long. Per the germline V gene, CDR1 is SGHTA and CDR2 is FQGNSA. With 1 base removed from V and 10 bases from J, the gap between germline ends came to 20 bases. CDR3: CASSLGPVGGIGSPLHF. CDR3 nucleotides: TGTGCCAGCAGCTTAGGCCCCGTAGGAGGGATTGGCTCACCCCTCCACTTT. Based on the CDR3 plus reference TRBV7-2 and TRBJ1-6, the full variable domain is GAGVSQSPSNKVTEKGKDVELRCDPISGHTALYWYRQSLGQGLEFLIYFQGNSAPDKSGLPSDRFSAERTGGSVSTLTIQRTQQEDSAVYLCASSLGPVGGIGSPLHFGNGTRLTVT.

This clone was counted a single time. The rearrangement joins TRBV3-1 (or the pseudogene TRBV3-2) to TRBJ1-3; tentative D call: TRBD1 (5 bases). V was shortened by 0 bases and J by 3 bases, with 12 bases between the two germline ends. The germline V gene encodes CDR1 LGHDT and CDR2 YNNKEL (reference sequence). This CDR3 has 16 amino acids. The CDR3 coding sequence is TGTGCCAGCAGCCAAGATCTGGGGACTCTTGGAAACACCATATATTTT. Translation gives CASSQDLGTLGNTIYF.

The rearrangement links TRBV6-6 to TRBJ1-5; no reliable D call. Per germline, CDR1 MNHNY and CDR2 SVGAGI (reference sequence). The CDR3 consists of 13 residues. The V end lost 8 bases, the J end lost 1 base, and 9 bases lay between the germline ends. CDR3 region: CASVFGSNQPQHF. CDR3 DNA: TGTGCCAGCGTCTTCGGGAGCAATCAGCCCCAGCATTTT.

The CDR3 DNA is TGTGCCAGCAGTTCAGGGAACACTGAAGCTTTCTTT. Residues: CASSSGNTEAFF. This sequence joins TRBV6-2 or TRBV6-3 and TRBJ1-1; D is undetermined. The CDR3 sequence is 12 residues long. CDR1 is MNHEY and CDR2 is SVGEGT in the germline V gene. V was shortened by 4 bases and J by 1 base, with 4 bases between the two germline ends.

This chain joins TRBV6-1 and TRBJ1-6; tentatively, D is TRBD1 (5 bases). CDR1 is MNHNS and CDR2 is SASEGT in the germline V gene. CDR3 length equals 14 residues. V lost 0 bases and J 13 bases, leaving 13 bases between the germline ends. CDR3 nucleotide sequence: TGTGCCAGCAGTGAAGCGTACCGTCGGGGGCCCCTCCACTTT. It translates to CASSEAYRRGPLHF.

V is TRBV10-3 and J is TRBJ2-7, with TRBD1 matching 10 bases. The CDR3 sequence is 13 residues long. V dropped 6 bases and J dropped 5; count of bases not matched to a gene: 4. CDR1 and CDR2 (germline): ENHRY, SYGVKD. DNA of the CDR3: TGTGCCATCAGAGACAGGGGGCGTAACGAGCAGTACTTC. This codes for CAIRDRGRNEQYF.

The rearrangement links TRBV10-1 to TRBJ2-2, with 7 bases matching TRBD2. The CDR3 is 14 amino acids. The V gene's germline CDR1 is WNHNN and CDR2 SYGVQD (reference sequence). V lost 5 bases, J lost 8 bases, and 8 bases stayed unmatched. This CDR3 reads CASSPIGGKGELFF. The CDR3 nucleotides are TGCGCCAGCAGTCCAATCGGGGGGAAGGGGGAGCTGTTTTTT.

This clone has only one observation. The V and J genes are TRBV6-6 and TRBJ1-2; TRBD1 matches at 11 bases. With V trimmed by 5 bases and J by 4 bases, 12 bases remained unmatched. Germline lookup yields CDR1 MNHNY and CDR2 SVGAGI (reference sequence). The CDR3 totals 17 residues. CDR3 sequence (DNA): TGTGCCAGCAGTCTCCGGGACAGGGGGACTATCGGCTATGGCTACACCTTC. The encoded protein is CASSLRDRGTIGYGYTF.

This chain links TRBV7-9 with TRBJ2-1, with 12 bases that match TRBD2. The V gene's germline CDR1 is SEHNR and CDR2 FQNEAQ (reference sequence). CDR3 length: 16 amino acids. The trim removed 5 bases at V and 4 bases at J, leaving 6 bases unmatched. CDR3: CASSGTGTSGYNEQFF. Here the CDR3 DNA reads TGTGCCAGCAGCGGAACCGGGACTAGCGGGTACAATGAGCAGTTCTTC. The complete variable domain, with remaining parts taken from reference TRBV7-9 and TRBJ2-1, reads DTGVSQNPRHKITKRGQNVTFRCDPISEHNRLYWYRQTLGQGPEFLTYFQNEAQLEKSRLLSDRFSAERPKGSFSTLEIQRTEQGDSAMYLCASSGTGTSGYNEQFFGPGTRLTVL.

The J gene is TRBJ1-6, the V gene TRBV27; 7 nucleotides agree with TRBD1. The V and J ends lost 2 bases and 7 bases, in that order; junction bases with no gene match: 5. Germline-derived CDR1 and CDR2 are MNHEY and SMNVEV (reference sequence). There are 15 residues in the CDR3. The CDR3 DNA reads TGTGCCAGCAGTTTAGGCGCAGGGGGAAATTCACCCCTCCACTTT. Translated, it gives CASSLGAGGNSPLHF.

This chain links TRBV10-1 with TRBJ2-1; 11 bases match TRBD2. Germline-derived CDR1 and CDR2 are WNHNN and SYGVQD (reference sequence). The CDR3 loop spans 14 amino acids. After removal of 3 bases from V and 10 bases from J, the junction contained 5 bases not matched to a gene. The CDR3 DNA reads TGCGCCAGCAGTGACCCTAGCGGGAGGTTCGAGCAGTTCTTC. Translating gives CASSDPSGRFEQFF.

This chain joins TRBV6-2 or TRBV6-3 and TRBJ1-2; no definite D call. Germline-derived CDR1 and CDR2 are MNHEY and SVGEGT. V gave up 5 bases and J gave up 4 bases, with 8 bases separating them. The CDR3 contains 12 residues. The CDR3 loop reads CASSALGYGYTF. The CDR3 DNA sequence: TGTGCCAGCAGTGCCCTAGGCTATGGCTACACCTTC.

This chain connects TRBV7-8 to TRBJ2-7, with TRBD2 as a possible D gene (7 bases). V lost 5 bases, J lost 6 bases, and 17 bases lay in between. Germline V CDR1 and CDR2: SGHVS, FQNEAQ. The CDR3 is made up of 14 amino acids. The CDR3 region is CASSQGGGPGEQYF. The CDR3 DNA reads TGTGCCAGCAGCCAAGGGGGGGGGCCGGGCGAGCAGTACTTC.

The CDR3 DNA follows: TGTGCCAGCAGCGTAGGCCAGCGGGGGACCTACGAGCAGTACTTC. Encoded protein: CASSVGQRGTYEQYF. The chain recombines TRBV9 with TRBJ2-7; 8 bases map to TRBD2. The CDR3 sequence is 15 residues long. With 0 bases clipped from V and 2 bases from J, the junction kept 4 bases outside the gene matches. Germline assignment: CDR1 SGDLS and CDR2 YYNGEE.

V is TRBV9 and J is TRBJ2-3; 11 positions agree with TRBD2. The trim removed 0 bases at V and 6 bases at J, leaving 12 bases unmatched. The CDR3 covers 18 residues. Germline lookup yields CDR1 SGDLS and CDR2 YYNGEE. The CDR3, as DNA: TGTGCCAGCAGCGTAGGACTAGCGGGGACCAAAGGGGGGGATACGCAGTATTTT. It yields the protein CASSVGLAGTKGGDTQYF. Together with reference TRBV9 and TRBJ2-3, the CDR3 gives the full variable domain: DSGVTQTPKHLITATGQRVTLRCSPRSGDLSVYWYQQSLDQGLQFLIQYYNGEERAKGNILERFSAQQFPDLHSELNLSSLELGDSALYFCASSVGLAGTKGGDTQYFGPGTRLTVL.

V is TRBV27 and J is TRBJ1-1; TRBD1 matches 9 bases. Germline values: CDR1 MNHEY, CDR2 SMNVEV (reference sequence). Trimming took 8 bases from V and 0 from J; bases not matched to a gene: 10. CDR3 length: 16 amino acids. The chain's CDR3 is CASGVTGGILNTEAFF. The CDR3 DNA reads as TGTGCCAGCGGCGTCACAGGGGGCATTTTGAACACTGAAGCTTTCTTT.

The DNA for the CDR3 is TGTGCCAGTAGTGCCAGCGTGCCCTACGAGCAGTACTTC. Protein sequence: CASSASVPYEQYF. The J gene is TRBJ2-7, the V gene TRBV19; D remains unclear. The CDR3 length is 13 residues. CDR1 is LNHDA, CDR2 SQIVND, per germline (reference sequence). Trimming stripped 5 bases from V and 2 bases from J, with 10 bases between.

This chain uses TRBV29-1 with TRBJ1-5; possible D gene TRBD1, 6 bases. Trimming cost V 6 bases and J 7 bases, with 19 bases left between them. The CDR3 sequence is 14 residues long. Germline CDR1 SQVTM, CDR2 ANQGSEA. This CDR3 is CSVRYRVLHQPQHF. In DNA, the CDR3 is TGCAGCGTCCGTTACAGGGTCCTTCACCAGCCCCAGCATTTT.

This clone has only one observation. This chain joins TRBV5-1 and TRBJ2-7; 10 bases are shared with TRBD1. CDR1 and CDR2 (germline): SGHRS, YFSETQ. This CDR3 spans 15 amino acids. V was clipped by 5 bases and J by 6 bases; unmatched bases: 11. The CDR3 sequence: CASSPGAGQGFEQYF. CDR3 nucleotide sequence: TGCGCCAGCAGTCCGGGGGCGGGACAGGGGTTCGAGCAGTACTTC. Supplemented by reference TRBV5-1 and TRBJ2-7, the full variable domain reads KAGVTQTPRYLIKTRGQQVTLSCSPISGHRSVSWYQQTPGQGLQFLFEYFSETQRNKGNFPGRFSGRQFSNSRSEMNVSTLELGDSALYLCASSPGAGQGFEQYFGPGTRLTVT.

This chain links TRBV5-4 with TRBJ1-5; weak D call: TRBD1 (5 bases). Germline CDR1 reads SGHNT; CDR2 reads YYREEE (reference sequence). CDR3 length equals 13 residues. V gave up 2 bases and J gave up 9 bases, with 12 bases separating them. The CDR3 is CASSLPDGGPQHF. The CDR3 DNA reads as TGTGCCAGCAGCTTACCGGACGGGGGGCCCCAGCATTTT.

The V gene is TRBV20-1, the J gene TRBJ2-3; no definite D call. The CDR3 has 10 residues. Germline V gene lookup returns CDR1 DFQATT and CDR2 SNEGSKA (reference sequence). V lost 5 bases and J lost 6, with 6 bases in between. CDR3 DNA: TGCAGTGCTGGCTTTGATACGCAGTATTTT. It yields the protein CSAGFDTQYF.

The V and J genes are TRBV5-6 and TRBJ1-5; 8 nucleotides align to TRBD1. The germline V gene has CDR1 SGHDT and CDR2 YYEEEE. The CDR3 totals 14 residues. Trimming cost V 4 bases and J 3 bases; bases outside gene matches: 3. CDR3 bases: TGTGCCAGCAGCCCCAGGGGGCCCAATCAGCCCCAGCATTTT. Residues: CASSPRGPNQPQHF.

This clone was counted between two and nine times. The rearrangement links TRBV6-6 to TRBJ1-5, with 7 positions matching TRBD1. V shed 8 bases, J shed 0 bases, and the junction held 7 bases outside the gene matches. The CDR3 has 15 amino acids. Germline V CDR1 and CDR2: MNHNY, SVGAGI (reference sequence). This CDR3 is CASFPGQNSNQPQHF. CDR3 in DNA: TGTGCCAGCTTCCCGGGACAGAATAGCAATCAGCCCCAGCATTTT.

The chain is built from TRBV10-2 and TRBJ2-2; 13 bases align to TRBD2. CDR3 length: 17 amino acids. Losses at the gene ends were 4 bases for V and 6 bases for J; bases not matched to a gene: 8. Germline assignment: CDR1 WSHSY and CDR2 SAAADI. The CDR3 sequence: CASSVISTSGRAGELFF. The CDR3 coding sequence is TGCGCCAGCAGTGTTATTAGTACTAGCGGGAGGGCCGGGGAGCTGTTTTTT.

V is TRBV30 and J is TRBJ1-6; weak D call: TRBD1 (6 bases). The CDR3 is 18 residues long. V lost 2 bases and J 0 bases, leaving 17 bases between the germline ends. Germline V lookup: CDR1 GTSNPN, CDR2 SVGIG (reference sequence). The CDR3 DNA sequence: TGTGCCTGGAGTCAAACAGGGATAATCAGCTCCTATAATTCACCCCTCCACTTT. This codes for CAWSQTGIISSYNSPLHF.

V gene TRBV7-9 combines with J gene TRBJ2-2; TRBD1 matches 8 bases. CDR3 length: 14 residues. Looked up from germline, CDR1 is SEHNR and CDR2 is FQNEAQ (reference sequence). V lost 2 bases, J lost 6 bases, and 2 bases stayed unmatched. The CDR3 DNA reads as TGTGCCAGCAGCTTACCAGGGGGCGCCGGGGAGCTGTTTTTT. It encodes CASSLPGGAGELFF.

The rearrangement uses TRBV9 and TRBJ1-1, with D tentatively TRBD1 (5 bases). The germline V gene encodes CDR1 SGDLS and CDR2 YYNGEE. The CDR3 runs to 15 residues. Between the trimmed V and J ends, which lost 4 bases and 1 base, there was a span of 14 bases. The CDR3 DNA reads TGTGCCAGCAGCCCCCACTCGACAGCGAACACTGAAGCTTTCTTT. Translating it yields CASSPHSTANTEAFF.

The CDR3 coding sequence is TGCGCCAGCAGCTGGGGGGACTTTAACACCGGGGAGCTGTTTTTT. Residues: CASSWGDFNTGELFF. V gene TRBV5-1 combines with J gene TRBJ2-2, with a weak D call TRBD2 (6 bases). The V end was cut by 3 bases, the J end by 2 bases, with 11 bases between. The CDR3 covers 15 residues. The germline V gene encodes CDR1 SGHRS and CDR2 YFSETQ.